This T cell receptor beta chain comes out of a study of shared clonotypes between healthy human individuals. From germline, CDR1 is LNHDA and CDR2 SQIVND (reference sequence). The CDR3 has 15 amino acids. Trimming at V came to 6 bases and at J to 2 bases, leaving 4 bases not matched to a gene. As regards this clone: Its target is not known.

The study's findings and limits: An expected dependence of interdonor clonotype sharing on sequencing depth was noted.

Sequencing used immunoSEQ multiplex PCR; TCRdb keeps in-frame clones, though not all of them. Seen here are millions of clones, 95% observed once, and the top ten hold 0.1% to 0.15%. The receptor was derived from a man between 18 and 29 years old in good health. This chain connects TRBV19 to TRBJ2-2; 9 bases fit TRBD1. Sequenced: naive CD4+ T cells sorted from blood. Sample subset: CD45RA+ positively selected. CDR3 in amino acids: CASRTGGVNTGELFF. Here the CDR3 DNA reads TGTGCCAGTAGAACAGGGGGCGTCAACACCGGGGAGCTGTTTTTT.